This T cell receptor (beta chain) was sequenced during a study of blood T cell repertoires in COVID-19. The germline CDR1 and CDR2 sequences are WNHNN and SYGVQD (reference sequence). With 6 bases clipped from V and 7 bases from J, the junction kept 12 bases outside the gene matches. The CDR3 contains 16 residues. Data came from immunoSEQ multiplex PCR; TCRdb stores just in-frame clones and leaves some out. The table shows about 100,000 clones, with approximately 88% occurring only once. The clonotype originates from a human donor in a cohort sampled during active COVID-19. Source material: peripheral blood. The J gene is TRBJ1-4, the V gene TRBV10-1, with 9 bases identical to TRBD1. CDR3 in amino acids: CASRVPGQGWGEKLFF. CDR3 DNA sequence: TGCGCCAGCAGAGTCCCGGGACAGGGTTGGGGTGAAAAACTGTTTTTT.